One and the same sample provided the 9 T cell receptor beta chains below, sequenced in a study of blood T cell repertoires in COVID-19 (dated by TCRdb to about 2020). Preparation of the library involved the immunoSEQ multiplex PCR assay. TCRdb re-hosts the immuneACCESS table, in-frame sequences only. Its copies lack some clones; in the studies checked, an unresolved V gene accounts for under half of them, and the cause for the rest is not known. Present in this sample are tens of thousands of clones, around 81% of which were seen just once. Together, the top ten hold about 5% of the sample. Sequenced input: peripheral blood. The source of these receptors is a woman aged 60-70 years with acute or convalescent COVID-19.

The V call is TRBV7-6, the J call TRBJ2-7, with TRBD1 identical over 7 bases. CDR3 length equals 15 residues. V was pared by 2 bases and J by 5 bases, with 9 bases of the junction left unmatched. Germline V gives CDR1 SGHVS, CDR2 FNYEAQ. Here the CDR3 reads CASSLRLTGAHEQYF. The CDR3 nucleotides read TGTGCCAGCAGCTTAAGGCTCACAGGGGCCCACGAGCAGTACTTC.

This clone was observed a few times. The chain combines TRBV6-6 with TRBJ1-2; no reliable D call. CDR1 is MNHNY and CDR2 is SVGAGI in the germline V gene (reference sequence). The CDR3 runs 11 residues. V was pared by 2 bases and J by 4 bases, with 2 bases between. This CDR3 reads CASSYLYGYTF. The CDR3 region has the DNA TGTGCCAGCAGTTACCTCTATGGCTACACCTTC.

DNA for the CDR3: TGTGCCAGCTCACCATTAGACAGGAAACGTGGTGAAGCTTTCTTT. Encoded protein: CASSPLDRKRGEAFF. The V and J genes are TRBV18 and TRBJ1-1; possibly TRBD1 for D (6 bases). This CDR3 spans 15 amino acids. Germline V gene sequence: CDR1 KGHSH, CDR2 LQKENI. Trimming left V 2 bases short and J 7 bases short, with 17 bases between.

The genes are TRBV5-1 and TRBJ1-4, with D perhaps TRBD1 (6 bases). Germline V gives CDR1 SGHRS, CDR2 YFSETQ. The CDR3 length is 14 residues. The V end lost 4 bases, the J end lost 5 bases, and 12 bases lay between the germline ends. The chain's CDR3 is CASSRGQENEKLFF. DNA for the CDR3: TGCGCCAGCAGCCGGGGACAAGAGAATGAAAAACTGTTTTTT.

This clone was detected once. The genes are TRBV10-1 and TRBJ2-1; weak D call: TRBD1 (6 bases). Per the germline V gene, CDR1 is WNHNN and CDR2 is SYGVQD (reference sequence). The germline V and J ends were trimmed by 5 bases and 2 bases, with 13 bases remaining between them. The CDR3 loop spans 15 amino acids. CDR3 DNA: TGCGCCAGCAGTTCCCAGGGGTACACCTACAATGAGCAGTTCTTC. Amino acids: CASSSQGYTYNEQFF.

The V call is TRBV7-9, the J call TRBJ1-2, with D maybe TRBD1 (6 bases). Germline V gives CDR1 SEHNR, CDR2 FQNEAQ (reference sequence). This CDR3 region has 14 residues. Trimming removed 1 base at V and 7 bases at J, with 13 bases between. The CDR3 sequence is CASSLEQGSGGYTF. The DNA for the CDR3 is TGTGCCAGCAGCTTAGAACAGGGAAGCGGTGGCTACACCTTC.

The chain carries TRBV5-4 and TRBJ2-3, with TRBD2 matching over 10 bases. The trim removed 0 bases at V and 4 bases at J, leaving 5 bases unmatched. Looked up from germline, CDR1 is SGHNT and CDR2 is YYREEE (reference sequence). The CDR3 covers 16 residues. The CDR3 region is CASSLAGSGGADTQYF. CDR3 in DNA: TGTGCCAGCAGCTTGGCCGGGAGCGGGGGGGCAGATACGCAGTATTTT.

Remarks on this clone: The sample has other DNA sequences that encode this CDR3 too. V usage is TRBV18 and J usage is TRBJ1-2; 8 positions match TRBD1. The V gene end was trimmed by 3 bases and the J gene end by 4 bases; junction bases not matched to a gene: 1. This CDR3 has 13 amino acids. Germline V lookup: CDR1 KGHSH, CDR2 LQKENI. The CDR3 spells CASSPTGGYGYTF. The CDR3 DNA reads TGTGCCAGCTCACCCACAGGGGGCTATGGCTACACCTTC.

The V gene is TRBV5-1, the J gene TRBJ2-7, with D unresolved. Between the trimmed V and J ends, which lost 0 bases and 0 bases, there was a span of 7 bases. The CDR3 length is 14 residues. Per germline, CDR1 SGHRS and CDR2 YFSETQ. For the CDR3, the DNA is TGCGCCAGCAGCTTGGACTTAACCTCCTACGAGCAGTACTTC. Protein product: CASSLDLTSYEQYF.